This T cell receptor beta chain was recorded in a study of T-cell reconstitution after alpha-beta-depleted transplantation in children. Whole-study results and caveats: TCRbeta diversity was high at day 60 in some patients (a result of surviving recipient T cells and thymic progenitors). Counts and diversity of T cells one year after transplant came mostly from newly produced T cells. After transplant, at about two months, alpha-beta T cells were reportedly derived from several hundred expanded graft clones.

There are a few counts of this clonotype. Antigen specificity is unknown. Unique molecular identifiers were incorporated into the prepared TCRbeta library. TCRdb reprocessed the PCR reads with MiXCR, giving one entry per CDR3 protein. The table shows approximately 1,000,000 distinct CDR3 sequences, with about 29% occurring only once. This CDR3 has 15 residues. Per germline, CDR1 LGHNA and CDR2 YNFKEQ. V was cut by 0 bases and J by 7 bases, with 15 bases left in between. The source of this sequence is a boy in the first two years of life who had a stem cell transplant for SCID, so the T cells may come from the graft donor. The J gene is TRBJ1-1, the V gene TRBV4-2, with a weak D call TRBD1 (5 bases). This material consisted of PBMCs, mostly from graft donor cells, taken 360 days after TCRalphabeta/CD19-depleted stem cell transplant. The CDR3 DNA follows: TGTGCCAGCAGCCAAGATCTCCAGGGAAGGGGTGAAGCTTTCTTT. This translates into CASSQDLQGRGEAFF.